Presented here are 10 T cell receptor beta chains from one specimen sequenced in a study of OX40 agonist ivuxolimab in advanced cancers. Some clones are missing from TCRdb's copy, which holds only in-frame ones; the method was immunoSEQ multiplex PCR. Of about 35,000 clones in the sample, nearly 75% were seen once. Here the sequenced sample was CD4+ or CD8+ T cells sorted from blood, taken in a trial of the OX40 agonist ivuxolimab. The receptors come from an adult with an advanced solid tumor such as melanoma, head and neck, liver or kidney cancer.

This clone has at least ten counts. The chain combines TRBV12-5 with TRBJ1-4, with no clear D. This CDR3 comprises 13 residues. Trimming left V 1 base short and J 10 bases short, with 10 bases between. The germline CDR1 and CDR2 sequences are LGHNT and FRNRAP. CDR3 loop: CASGLDLFGKLFF. CDR3 DNA sequence: TGTGCTAGTGGTTTGGACTTATTTGGAAAACTGTTTTTT.

The chain joins TRBV6-6 to TRBJ2-7; weak D call: TRBD1 (6 bases). The V gene's germline CDR1 is MNHNY and CDR2 SVGAGI (reference sequence). Between the trimmed V and J ends, which lost 7 bases and 4 bases, there was a span of 14 bases. The length of the CDR3 is 13 residues. As DNA, the CDR3 is TGTGCCAGCACTTCTACAGGGCGATACGAGCAGTACGTC. Translated, it gives CASTSTGRYEQYV.

In this sample, this clone turned up once. The J gene is TRBJ2-5, the V gene TRBV28; D not certain. Trimming shortened V by 4 bases and J by 2 bases, and 11 bases separated the two germline ends. CDR1 and CDR2 from the germline V gene are MDHEN and SYDVKM. The CDR3 extends over 14 amino acids. This CDR3 is CASSSGLRQETQYF. CDR3 DNA sequence: TGTGCCAGCAGTTCCGGTCTCCGTCAAGAGACCCAGTACTTC.

This chain uses TRBV7-8 with TRBJ2-6; D gene uncertain. CDR1 is SGHVS, CDR2 FQNEAQ, per germline. Trimming removed 6 bases from V and 3 bases from J, with 12 bases in between. This CDR3 comprises 15 residues. CDR3 DNA: TGTGCCAGCAGACCCTACCGGCTTGGGGCCAACGTCCTGACTTTC. As protein: CASRPYRLGANVLTF.

This clone was found a few times. The chain's CDR3 is CASSPRTGEQYV. Here the CDR3 DNA reads TGTGCCAGCTCACCTAGAACAGGGGAGCAGTACGTC. V gene TRBV18 combines with J gene TRBJ2-7; D may be TRBD1 (6 bases). The CDR3 totals 12 residues. V shed 3 bases and J shed 7 bases, with 10 bases lying between them. CDR1 and CDR2 from the germline V gene are KGHSH and LQKENI.

The chain combines TRBV27 with TRBJ1-1; 9 positions match TRBD1. The CDR3 length is 20 residues. Germline V lookup: CDR1 MNHEY, CDR2 SMNVEV (reference sequence). V lost 5 bases, J lost 0 bases, and 19 bases stayed unmatched. The CDR3 DNA reads as TGTGCCAGCAGTCCCGGGACAGGGAAGGCGGCATTTTCGATGAACACTGAAGCTTTCTTT. Amino acid sequence: CASSPGTGKAAFSMNTEAFF.

CDR3 DNA: TGCGCCAGCAGCCAAGATCCCAGGTTACCATCATCCTACGAGCAGTACTTC. It is translated as CASSQDPRLPSSYEQYF. The chain joins TRBV4-1 to TRBJ2-7; no clear D. Germline loops: CDR1 MGHRA, CDR2 YSYEKL. The V end lost 0 bases, the J end lost 1 base, and 16 bases lay between the germline ends. This CDR3 has 17 residues.

V gene TRBV25-1 combines with J gene TRBJ1-2; a possible D gene is TRBD1 (6 bases). This CDR3 has 13 amino acids. Per the germline V gene, CDR1 is MGHDK and CDR2 is SYGVNS. V gave up 3 bases and J gave up 4 bases, with 9 bases separating them. This chain's CDR3 is CASSDPDSYGYTF. In nucleotides, the CDR3 is TGTGCCAGCAGTGATCCGGACAGCTATGGCTACACCTTC.

The V and J genes are TRBV5-1 and TRBJ2-1, with 9 positions matching TRBD1. Germline V gene sequence: CDR1 SGHRS, CDR2 YFSETQ. This CDR3 is built from 16 residues. V trimming: 9 bases; J trimming: 0 bases; junction bases outside the gene matches: 10. CDR3 loop: CATTWTGVSSYNEQFF. The CDR3 DNA is TGCGCCACTACATGGACAGGGGTCAGCTCCTACAATGAGCAGTTCTTC.

This clone was recorded once. This sequence joins TRBV6-4 and TRBJ2-1; no clear D gene. Looked up from germline, CDR1 is MRHNA and CDR2 is SNTAGT. This CDR3 has 12 amino acids. Trimming cost V 3 bases and J 3 bases, with 3 bases left between them. Here the CDR3 DNA reads TGTGCCAGCAGTGAAGGCTACAATGAGCAGTTCTTC. This gives the protein CASSEGYNEQFF.